The 8 T cell receptor beta chains given below trace back to one sample, sequenced in a study of shared clonotypes between healthy human individuals. TCRdb's table, derived via immunoSEQ multiplex PCR, lists solely in-frame clones and lacks some. The repertoire consists of roughly 2,000,000 clones, with less than 95% occurring once and the leading ten covering approximately 1%. Terminally differentiated effector memory CD45RA+ cells were left out of the naive CD8 fraction, which was CD45RO-negative and positively selected for CCR7. Sequencing used naive CD8+ T cells sorted from blood. The receptors come from a man younger than 35 in good health.

The gene calls are TRBV29-1 and TRBJ1-2; 10 nucleotides align to TRBD1. The germline V gene encodes CDR1 SQVTM and CDR2 ANQGSEA. V was pared by 0 bases and J by 4 bases, with 8 bases of the junction left unmatched. This CDR3 contains 16 residues. CDR3 nucleotides: TGCAGCGTTGAAGATGGGGACAGGGGTAGGGCCTATGGCTACACCTTC. The encoded protein is CSVEDGDRGRAYGYTF.

The J gene is TRBJ2-6, the V gene TRBV9; the D is unclear. Looked up from germline, CDR1 is SGDLS and CDR2 is YYNGEE. The CDR3 length is 21 residues. V was clipped by 0 bases and J by 1 base, with 23 bases between them. CDR3 region: CASSVAPTIWDDGSGANVLTF. CDR3 nucleotides: TGTGCCAGCAGCGTAGCTCCCACAATATGGGATGATGGTTCTGGGGCCAACGTCCTGACTTTC.

Ten or more counts support this clone. The gene calls are TRBV6-5 and TRBJ1-2; 7 nucleotides match TRBD1. Per germline, CDR1 MNHEY and CDR2 SVGAGI. Losses at the gene ends were 0 bases for V and 8 bases for J; bases not matched to a gene: 9. The CDR3 totals 15 residues. CDR3 residues: CASSYSQGGADGYTF. CDR3 sequence (DNA): TGTGCCAGCAGTTACTCCCAAGGGGGCGCAGACGGCTACACCTTC.

This clone was recorded only once. The genes are TRBV7-2 and TRBJ2-2, with a weak D call TRBD2 (6 bases). The V gene lost 2 bases and the J gene lost 4 bases, with 8 bases spanning the gap. Germline CDR1 and CDR2: SGHTA and FQGNSA. This CDR3 comprises 14 residues. CDR3 residues: CASSLNGGTGELFF. As DNA, the CDR3 is TGTGCCAGCAGCTTAAACGGGGGCACCGGGGAGCTGTTTTTT. The variable domain in full, completed from reference TRBV7-2 and TRBJ2-2, reads GAGVSQSPSNKVTEKGKDVELRCDPISGHTALYWYRQSLGQGLEFLIYFQGNSAPDKSGLPSDRFSAERTGGSVSTLTIQRTQQEDSAVYLCASSLNGGTGELFFGEGSRLTVL.

The chain recombines TRBV6-1 with TRBJ2-7, with 12 bases lining up with TRBD2. This CDR3 spans 16 amino acids. CDR1 is MNHNS and CDR2 is SASEGT in the germline V gene. With V trimmed by 4 bases and J by 0 bases, 4 bases remained unmatched. The CDR3 loop is CASSGELAGGSYEQYF. In DNA, the CDR3 is TGTGCCAGCAGTGGGGAACTAGCGGGGGGCTCCTACGAGCAGTACTTC.

CDR3 nucleotides: TGTGCCAGCAGCCAAGAAACGGTCATCCTGTGGACTGAAGCTTTCTTT. Encoded protein: CASSQETVILWTEAFF. This chain joins TRBV14 and TRBJ1-1, with D unresolved. The CDR3 loop spans 16 amino acids. Germline V CDR1 and CDR2: SGHDN, FVKESK. Trimming took off 0 bases at V and 5 bases at J, with 16 bases between the two ends. Based on the CDR3 plus reference TRBV14 and TRBJ1-1, the full variable domain is EAGVTQFPSHSVIEKGQTVTLRCDPISGHDNLYWYRRVMGKEIKFLLHFVKESKQDESGMPNNRFLAERTGGTYSTLKVQPAELEDSGVYFCASSQETVILWTEAFFGQGTRLTVV.

In DNA form, the CDR3 reads TGTGCCAGCAGCCAATCGTCCCCGACCGACTACGAGCAGTACTTC. It specifies CASSQSSPTDYEQYF. The chain combines TRBV16 with TRBJ2-7; D unresolved. The CDR3 is 15 residues long. CDR1 is KGHSY, CDR2 FQNENV, per germline. With 0 bases removed from V and 3 bases from J, the gap between germline ends came to 12 bases.

The V call is TRBV5-4, the J call TRBJ1-6, with TRBD1 as a possible D gene (6 bases). The CDR3 is 19 residues long. Germline V gene data show CDR1 as SGHNT and CDR2 as YYREEE (reference sequence). With 4 bases removed from V and 0 bases from J, the gap between germline ends came to 20 bases. The CDR3: CASSRGQIGTSSYNSPLHF. The CDR3 DNA reads as TGTGCCAGCAGCCGCGGACAGATCGGGACCAGCTCCTATAATTCACCCCTCCACTTT.